This T cell receptor beta chain was captured by sequencing in a study of CD8+ T cells in alopecia areata. Study background: Twice daily, treated patients received 5 to 10 mg of oral tofacitinib.

Noted treatment: oral pan-JAK inhibitor, 5-10 mg twice daily. Collected material from alopecia areata patients comprised lesional scalp punch biopsies and peripheral blood. Following RNA extraction, reverse transcription yielded cDNA that acted as the sequencing template. Using immunoSEQ multiplex PCR, the repertoire was profiled, and TCRdb retains in-frame clones only, with some absent. Among over 250,000 clones listed, approximately 60% were seen once. Sequencing was performed on CD4+ T cells sorted from blood, taken at approximately week 52, from a patient treated with tofacitinib. The sequence derives from a human donor with alopecia areata.

DNA for the CDR3: TGTGCCAGCAGCCTTAGCGGGGGGGCTGTGGAGACCCAGTACTTC. Translating gives CASSLSGGAVETQYF. The V gene is TRBV7-2, the J gene TRBJ2-5; 11 positions agree with TRBD2. The trim removed 5 bases at V and 5 bases at J, leaving 7 bases unmatched. CDR1 is SGHTA and CDR2 is FQGNSA in the germline V gene. The CDR3 contains 15 residues.